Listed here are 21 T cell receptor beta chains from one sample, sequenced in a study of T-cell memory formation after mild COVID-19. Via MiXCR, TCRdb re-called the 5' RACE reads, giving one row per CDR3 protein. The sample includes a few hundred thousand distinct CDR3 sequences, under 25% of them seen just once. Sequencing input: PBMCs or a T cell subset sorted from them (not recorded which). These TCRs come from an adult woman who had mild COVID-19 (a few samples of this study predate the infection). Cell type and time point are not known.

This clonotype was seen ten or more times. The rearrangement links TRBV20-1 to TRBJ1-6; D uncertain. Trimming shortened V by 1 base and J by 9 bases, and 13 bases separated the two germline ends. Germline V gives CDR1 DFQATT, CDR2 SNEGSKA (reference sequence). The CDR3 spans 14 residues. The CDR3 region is CSARVGSSSSPLHF. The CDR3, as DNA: TGCAGTGCTAGAGTCGGCAGTTCTTCTTCACCCCTCCACTTT.

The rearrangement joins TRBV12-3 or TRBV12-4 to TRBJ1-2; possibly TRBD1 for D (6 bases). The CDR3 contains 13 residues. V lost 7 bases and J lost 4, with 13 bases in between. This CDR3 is CASTRGGSYGYTF. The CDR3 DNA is TGTGCCAGCACTCGAGGGGGGTCCTATGGCTACACCTTC.

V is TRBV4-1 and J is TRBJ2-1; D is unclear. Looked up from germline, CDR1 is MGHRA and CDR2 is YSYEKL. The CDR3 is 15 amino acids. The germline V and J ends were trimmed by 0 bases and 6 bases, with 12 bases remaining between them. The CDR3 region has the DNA TGCGCCAGCAGCCAAGATCGGCCCATGGTCAATGAGCAGTTCTTC. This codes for CASSQDRPMVNEQFF.

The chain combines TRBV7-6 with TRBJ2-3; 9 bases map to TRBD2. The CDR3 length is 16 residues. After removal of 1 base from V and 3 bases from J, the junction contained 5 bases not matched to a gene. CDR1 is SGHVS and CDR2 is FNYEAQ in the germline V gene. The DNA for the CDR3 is TGTGCCAGCAGCTTAGGGGTAGCGGGAGTGACAGATACGCAGTATTTT. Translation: CASSLGVAGVTDTQYF. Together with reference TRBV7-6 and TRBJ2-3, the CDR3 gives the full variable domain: GAGVSQSPRYKVTKRGQDVALRCDPISGHVSLYWYRQALGQGPEFLTYFNYEAQQDKSGLPNDRFSAERPEGSISTLTIQRTEQRDSAMYRCASSLGVAGVTDTQYFGPGTRLTVL.

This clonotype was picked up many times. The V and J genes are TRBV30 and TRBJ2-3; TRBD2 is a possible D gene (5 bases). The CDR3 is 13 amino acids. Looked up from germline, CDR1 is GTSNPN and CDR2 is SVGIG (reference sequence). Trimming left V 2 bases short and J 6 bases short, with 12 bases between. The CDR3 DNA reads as TGTGCCTGGAGTCTTGGGAGCTCCGATACGCAGTATTTT. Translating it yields CAWSLGSSDTQYF.

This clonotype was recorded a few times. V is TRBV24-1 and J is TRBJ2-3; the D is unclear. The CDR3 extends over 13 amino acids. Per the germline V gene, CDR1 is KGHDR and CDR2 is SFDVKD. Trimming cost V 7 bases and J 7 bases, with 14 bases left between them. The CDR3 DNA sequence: TGTGCCACCAGAGGATCGACTCTTTATACGCAGTATTTT. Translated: CATRGSTLYTQYF.

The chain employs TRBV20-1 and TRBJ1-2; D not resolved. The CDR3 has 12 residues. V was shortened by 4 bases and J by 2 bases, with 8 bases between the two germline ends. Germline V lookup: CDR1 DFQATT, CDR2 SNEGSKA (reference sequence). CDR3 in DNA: TGCAGTGCTATGTTCGCGAACTATGGCTACACCTTC. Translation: CSAMFANYGYTF.

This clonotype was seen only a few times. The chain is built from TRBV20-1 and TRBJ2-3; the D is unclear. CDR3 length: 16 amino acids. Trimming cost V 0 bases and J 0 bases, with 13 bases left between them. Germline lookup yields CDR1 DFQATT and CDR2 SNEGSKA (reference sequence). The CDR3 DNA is TGCAGTGCTAGAGATTCACATCGGTACAGCACAGATACGCAGTATTTT. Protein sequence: CSARDSHRYSTDTQYF.

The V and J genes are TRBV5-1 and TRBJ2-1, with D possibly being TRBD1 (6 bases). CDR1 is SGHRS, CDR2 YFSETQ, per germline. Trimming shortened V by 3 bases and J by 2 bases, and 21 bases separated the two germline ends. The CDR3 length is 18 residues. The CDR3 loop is CASSSPWPARGTYNEQFF. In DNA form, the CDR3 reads TGCGCCAGCAGCTCCCCTTGGCCGGCCAGGGGCACCTACAATGAGCAGTTCTTC.

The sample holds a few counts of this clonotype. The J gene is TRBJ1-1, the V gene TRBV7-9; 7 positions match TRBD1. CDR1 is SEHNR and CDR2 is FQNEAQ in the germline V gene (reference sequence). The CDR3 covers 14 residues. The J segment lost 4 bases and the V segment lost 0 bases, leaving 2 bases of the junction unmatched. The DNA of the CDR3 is TGTGCCAGCAGCTTAGCAGGGGGCACCACTGAAGCTTTCTTT. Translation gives CASSLAGGTTEAFF.

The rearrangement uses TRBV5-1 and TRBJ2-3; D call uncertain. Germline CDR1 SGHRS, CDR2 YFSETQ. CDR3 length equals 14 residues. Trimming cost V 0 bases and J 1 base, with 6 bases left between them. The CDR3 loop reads CASSLEAGTDTQYF. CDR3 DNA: TGCGCCAGCAGCTTGGAGGCGGGCACAGATACGCAGTATTTT.

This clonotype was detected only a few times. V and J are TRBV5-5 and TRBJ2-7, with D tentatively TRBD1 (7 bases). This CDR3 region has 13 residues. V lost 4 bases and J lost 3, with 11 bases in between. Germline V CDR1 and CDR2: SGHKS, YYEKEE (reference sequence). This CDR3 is CASSVQGGYEQYF. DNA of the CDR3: TGTGCCAGCAGCGTCCAGGGGGGCTACGAGCAGTACTTC.

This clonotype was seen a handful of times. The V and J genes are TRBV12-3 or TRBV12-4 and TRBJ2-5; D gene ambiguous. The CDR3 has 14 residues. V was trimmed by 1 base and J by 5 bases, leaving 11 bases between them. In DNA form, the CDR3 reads TGTGCCAGCAGTTTAGGGGGTCACGGGGAGACCCAGTACTTC. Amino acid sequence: CASSLGGHGETQYF.

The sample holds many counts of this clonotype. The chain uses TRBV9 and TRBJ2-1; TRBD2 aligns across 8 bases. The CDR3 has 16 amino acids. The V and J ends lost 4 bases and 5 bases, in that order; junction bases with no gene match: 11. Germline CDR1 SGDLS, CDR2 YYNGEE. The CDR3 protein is CASSPRVAGTNNEQFF. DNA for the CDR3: TGTGCCAGCAGCCCTCGGGTAGCGGGGACGAACAATGAGCAGTTCTTC.

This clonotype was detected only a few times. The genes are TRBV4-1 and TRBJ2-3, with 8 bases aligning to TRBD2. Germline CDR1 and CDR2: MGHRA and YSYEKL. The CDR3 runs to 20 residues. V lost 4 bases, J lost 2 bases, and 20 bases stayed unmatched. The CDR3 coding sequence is TGCGCCAGCAGCCCCCTAGCAGAGCCTTTGGCGGGGGGTGTCACAGATACGCAGTATTTT. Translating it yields CASSPLAEPLAGGVTDTQYF.

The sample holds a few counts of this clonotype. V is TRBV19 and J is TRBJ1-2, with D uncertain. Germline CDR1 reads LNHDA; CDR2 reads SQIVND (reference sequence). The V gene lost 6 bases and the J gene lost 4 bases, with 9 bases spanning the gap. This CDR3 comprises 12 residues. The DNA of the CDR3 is TGTGCCAGTAGGGGAGGCCTCTATGGCTACACCTTC. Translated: CASRGGLYGYTF.

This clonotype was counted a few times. DNA for the CDR3: TGTGCCAGCAGCGGGCCCGGGACAGGGTTCGAGCAGTACTTC. Its translation is CASSGPGTGFEQYF. The rearrangement joins TRBV9 to TRBJ2-7; the match to TRBD1 covers 9 bases. This CDR3 is built from 14 residues. Trimming removed 3 bases from V and 6 bases from J; junction bases left unmatched: 7. Germline V gene lookup returns CDR1 SGDLS and CDR2 YYNGEE.

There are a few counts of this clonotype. The CDR3 bases are TGCGCCAGCAGCTTGGATGTAGCGGGGGGGAACGAGCAGTACTTC. Encoded protein: CASSLDVAGGNEQYF. The chain combines TRBV5-1 with TRBJ2-7; 11 nucleotides match TRBD2. The CDR3 runs to 15 residues. V dropped 0 bases and J dropped 5; count of bases not matched to a gene: 4. Per the germline V gene, CDR1 is SGHRS and CDR2 is YFSETQ. Together with reference TRBV5-1 and TRBJ2-7, the CDR3 gives the full variable domain: KAGVTQTPRYLIKTRGQQVTLSCSPISGHRSVSWYQQTPGQGLQFLFEYFSETQRNKGNFPGRFSGRQFSNSRSEMNVSTLELGDSALYLCASSLDVAGGNEQYFGPGTRLTVT.

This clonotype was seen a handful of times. The CDR3 DNA reads TGTGCCAGCAGCGTAGCCGGGGGGCGAAAAACCGGGGAGCTGTTTTTT. This sequence encodes CASSVAGGRKTGELFF. The genes are TRBV9 and TRBJ2-2; TRBD2 is a possible D gene (7 bases). The V and J ends lost 0 bases and 5 bases respectively, with 14 bases between them. Germline V gene lookup returns CDR1 SGDLS and CDR2 YYNGEE. The CDR3 loop spans 16 amino acids.

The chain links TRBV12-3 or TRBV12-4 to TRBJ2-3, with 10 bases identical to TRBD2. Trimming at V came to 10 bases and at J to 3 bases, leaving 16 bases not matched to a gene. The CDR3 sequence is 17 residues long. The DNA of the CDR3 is TGTGCCACCTCACAGGGAGCGGGGGGGCTCGGGACAGATACGCAGTATTTT. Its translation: CATSQGAGGLGTDTQYF.

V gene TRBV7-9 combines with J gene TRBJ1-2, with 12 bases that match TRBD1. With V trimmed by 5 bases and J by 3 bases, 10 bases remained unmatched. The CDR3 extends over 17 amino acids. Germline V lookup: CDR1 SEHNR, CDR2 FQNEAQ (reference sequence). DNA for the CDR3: TGTGCCAGCAGCATTCGGGACAGGGGGCAAGGGGACTATGGCTACACCTTC. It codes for CASSIRDRGQGDYGYTF.